This section outlines one TCR beta chain sequence together with its context. What it binds is not known. This specimen comes from a study of a mutant IDH1 vaccine in newly diagnosed glioma. For the study at large: Vaccine administration was initiated 4-6 weeks following radiotherapy alone, or with temozolomide cycles. Treated patients had a mean age of 40.4 years and an approximately 62% male, roughly 40% female split. Before enrollment, the patients had been treated with radiotherapy alone, temozolomide alone, or both together. Most of them had received both.

Some clones are missing from TCRdb's copy, which holds only in-frame ones; the method was immunoSEQ multiplex PCR. The profile covers about 56,000 clones, with 83% appearing a single time and approximately 3.2% taken by the ten largest. Time point reported: week 47, end of study. The investigators gave 300 ug of mutant IDH1 20-mer peptide in each vaccine dose, together with topical imiquimod. The study enrolled donors with new WHO grade 3 or 4 IDH1-mutant, ATRX-lost astrocytomas. This receptor was identified in a woman aged 50 to 65 with glioma. The source was PBMCs, collected from a glioma patient whose treatment included an IDH1 peptide vaccine.

This CDR3 is CASSPGSGANVLTF. CDR3 bases: TGTGCCAGCAGCCCGGGCTCTGGGGCCAACGTCCTGACTTTC. The rearrangement links TRBV7-3 to TRBJ2-6; D call uncertain. CDR1 SGHTA and CDR2 FQGTGA come from the germline V gene. The ends were cut back, 5 bases at V and 0 bases at J, with 5 bases in the middle. The CDR3 is 14 residues long.